This T cell receptor (beta chain) was sequenced in a study of shared clonotypes between healthy human individuals. Study-level results: In four donors, approximately 5% of naive CD4 clonotypes appeared in common.

For this clone: No antigen is known for it. Other DNA variants within this sample encode the same CDR3.

The CDR3 length is 15 residues. Germline assignment: CDR1 LGHNA and CDR2 YNFKEQ. Trimming took off 1 base at V and 0 bases at J, with 7 bases between the two ends. The table came from immunoSEQ multiplex PCR; TCRdb's copy has only in-frame clones and leaves some out. The sample consists of 2 million to 3 million clones, 80% to 95% of them appearing once. This TCR came from a man between 18 and 35 years old in good health. Some clones in this sample may be carry-over from other donors' samples. The chain joins TRBV4-2 to TRBJ2-1; perhaps TRBD2 as D (5 bases). Input material: naive CD4+ T cells from PBMCs. This sample's subset: CD45RA+ positively selected. CDR3 in amino acids: CASSQVASSYNEQFF. CDR3 in DNA: TGTGCCAGCAGCCAAGTAGCGTCCTCCTACAATGAGCAGTTCTTC.